These 6 T cell receptor beta chains originate from one sample sequenced in a study of PD-1 blockade in mismatch repair-deficient tumors (dated by TCRdb to the late 2010s). Library method: the immunoSEQ multiplex PCR assay. The table was pulled from immuneACCESS by TCRdb, which kept in-frame rearrangements only. Such tables lose some clones; where checked, under half of the loss comes from unresolved V genes, and the rest has no known cause. The sample table records roughly 32,000 clones; around 80% of these occur just once. The top ten hold roughly 3.5% of the sample. The sample in question was PBMCs, obtained roughly 6 weeks after starting pembrolizumab. These receptors all stem from an adult with mismatch repair-deficient cancer.

The rearrangement links TRBV18 to TRBJ1-1, with TRBD1 matching 10 bases. Germline V lookup: CDR1 KGHSH, CDR2 LQKENI. The V and J ends lost 3 bases and 4 bases, in that order; junction bases with no gene match: 5. CDR3 length: 15 residues. The CDR3 coding sequence is TGTGCCAGCTCACCCCGGACAGGGGGAGGCACTGAAGCTTTCTTT. Translating gives CASSPRTGGGTEAFF.

This chain links TRBV5-8 with TRBJ1-4, with TRBD1 matching over 7 bases. The CDR3 covers 15 residues. The trim removed 4 bases at V and 4 bases at J, leaving 7 bases unmatched. CDR1 and CDR2 (germline): SGHTS, YDEGEE. In DNA form, the CDR3 reads TGTGCCAGCAGCCAAATGGGACAGCGTAATGAAAAACTGTTTTTT. Its protein is CASSQMGQRNEKLFF.

The V gene is TRBV28, the J gene TRBJ1-1, with 7 nucleotides matching TRBD1. CDR3 length: 14 amino acids. CDR1 is MDHEN, CDR2 SYDVKM, per germline. J gave up 1 base and V 5 bases, and 4 bases lay outside the gene matches. The CDR3 DNA reads TGTGCCAGCAGTCGACGGACAGGGAACACTGAAGCTTTCTTT. It specifies CASSRRTGNTEAFF. Looking up the rest from reference TRBV28 and TRBJ1-1 gives the full variable domain: DVKVTQSSRYLVKRTGEKVFLECVQDMDHENMFWYRQDPGLGLRLIYFSYDVKMKEKGDIPEGYSVSREKKERFSLILESASTNQTSMYLCASSRRTGNTEAFFGQGTRLTVV.

The chain has TRBV19 and TRBJ2-3; D is perhaps TRBD2 (5 bases). The CDR3 runs 16 residues. The germline gives CDR1 LNHDA, CDR2 SQIVND (reference sequence). Trimming shortened V by 6 bases and J by 0 bases, and 16 bases separated the two germline ends. CDR3 residues: CASRARHRGSTDTQYF. In nucleotides, the CDR3 is TGTGCCAGTAGAGCCCGGCACCGGGGTAGCACAGATACGCAGTATTTT.

V usage is TRBV2 and J usage is TRBJ2-2, with 9 bases fitting TRBD2. Trimming removed 4 bases from V and 0 bases from J; junction bases left unmatched: 0. The CDR3 is 15 residues long. Germline CDR1 reads SNHLY; CDR2 reads FYNNEI. The DNA for the CDR3 is TGTGCCAGCAGTGGACTAGCGGCGAACACCGGGGAGCTGTTTTTT. Protein sequence: CASSGLAANTGELFF.

The chain combines TRBV4-1 with TRBJ1-2; 9 positions match TRBD1. Germline trimming cut 0 bases from V and 8 bases from J; bases unmatched to any gene: 7. The germline gives CDR1 MGHRA, CDR2 YSYEKL. The CDR3 runs to 15 residues. The CDR3: CASSQEETGGRGYTF. The DNA of the CDR3 is TGCGCCAGCAGCCAAGAGGAGACAGGGGGAAGGGGCTACACCTTC.